These T cell receptor beta chains were read from a single sample in a study of shared clonotypes between healthy human individuals. This table comes from immunoSEQ multiplex PCR, and its TCRdb copy is limited to in-frame clones, with some not included. Of roughly 1,000,000 clones listed, around 78% are singletons. The source material was memory CD4+ T cells from PBMCs. These receptors were collected from a man aged 18 to 30 in good health. Some clones in this sample may be carry-over from other donors' samples. CDR3s include the opening cysteine and the closing phenylalanine or tryptophan. A D gene is named only where the DNA matches it firmly. Only part of the rows carry a size: once, few, many, or a class if the clone is expanded.

TRBJ1-1 | . | TRBD1 | TRBV5-4 | TGTGCCAGCAGCTCGGACAGGGGGCATAGCGCTTTCTTT | CASSSDRGHSAFF
TRBJ1-4 | . | TRBD1 | TRBV5-1 | TGCGCCAGCAGAGGGACAGGGAAGGGAGAAAAACTGTTTTTT | CASRGTGKGEKLFF
TRBJ1-2 | . | TRBD1 | TRBV25-1 | TGTGCCAGCAGTGGGGCGGACAGGATTTACACCTTC | CASSGADRIYTF
TRBJ2-3 | . | TRBD2 | TRBV5-1 | TGCGCCAGCAGCTGGGGACTAGCGGGAGTAAGCACAGATACGCAGTATTTT | CASSWGLAGVSTDTQYF
TRBJ2-7 | . | TRBD1 | TRBV7-9 | TGTGCCAGCAGCTTATTTGGGACAGGGTGGAACGAGCAGTACTTC | CASSLFGTGWNEQYF
TRBJ1-5 | . | . | TRBV7-2 | TGTGCCAGCAGCACGGAGGTGGGTACTCAGCCCCAGCATTTT | CASSTEVGTQPQHF
TRBJ2-3 | . | . | TRBV7-2 | TGTGCCAGCAGCTTAAGCGGGCTCACAGATACGCAGTATTTT | CASSLSGLTDTQYF
TRBJ2-5 | . | . | TRBV5-4 | TGTGCCAGCAGCTCTCAGGTCGGAGGAGGGGAGACCCAGTACTTC | CASSSQVGGGETQYF
TRBJ1-5 | . | TRBD1 | TRBV7-2 | TGTGCCAGCAGCTTCACAGGGGGGTTTAGCAATCAGCCCCAGCATTTT | CASSFTGGFSNQPQHF
TRBJ1-3 | . | TRBD1 | TRBV5-1 | TGCGCCAGCAGCTTGGCTCCTTCGGGACAGGGAGCTGGAAACACCATATATTTT | CASSLAPSGQGAGNTIYF
TRBJ2-7 | . | TRBD1 | TRBV28 | TGTGCCAGCACCCTATCCGGGACAGGCTCCTACGAGCAGTACTTC | CASTLSGTGSYEQYF
TRBJ1-4 | . | . | TRBV29-1 | TGCAGCGTTGTTGGCTCGGGGAGGGAAAAACTGTTTTTT | CSVVGSGREKLFF
TRBJ2-7 | few | TRBD1 | TRBV27 | TGTGCCAGCAGTTCGCCGGGACAGTCCTACGAGCAGTACTTC | CASSSPGQSYEQYF
TRBJ2-1 | . | TRBD2 | TRBV7-3 | TGTGCCAGCAGCGTGTCGGGAGGCTACAATGAGCAGTTCTTC | CASSVSGGYNEQFF
TRBJ2-3 | . | . | TRBV5-1 | TGCGCCAGCAGCTTGGGTACGGGTTTTGCAGATACGCAGTATTTT | CASSLGTGFADTQYF
TRBJ1-5 | . | TRBD1 | TRBV4-1 | TGCGCCAGCAGCCAAGATATAAGACAGGGACCCTCCAAGCCCCAGCATTTT | CASSQDIRQGPSKPQHF
TRBJ1-5 | . | . | TRBV9 | TGTGCCAGCAGCCTAGTAATCCGTTATCAAGGGCATGGCGGGGGCCCTTATAGCAATCAGCCCCAGCATTTT | CASSLVIRYQGHGGGPYSNQPQHF
TRBJ2-6 | . | . | TRBV6-1 | TGTGCCAGCAGAGGTGGATCTGGGGCCAACGTCCTGACTTTC | CASRGGSGANVLTF
TRBJ1-2 | . | . | TRBV27 | TGTGCCAGCAGTTTCAGGGCCAACTATGGCTACACCTTC | CASSFRANYGYTF
TRBJ2-7 | once | . | TRBV7-3 | TGTGCCAGCAGCCCGTCGGCCAGGACCGAGCAGTACTTC | CASSPSARTEQYF
TRBJ1-2 | . | . | TRBV6-1 | TGTGCCAGCAGTGAACCCGGACGAGTGAACTATGGCTACACCTTC | CASSEPGRVNYGYTF
TRBJ2-7 | . | TRBD1 | TRBV7-9 | TGTGCCAGCAGCCCAAGGACAGGGGTCTACGAGCAGTACTTC | CASSPRTGVYEQYF
TRBJ2-6 | few | . | TRBV7-2 | TGTGCCAGCAGCCCCAACGTGCGGGTCTCTGGGGCCAACGTCCTGACTTTC | CASSPNVRVSGANVLTF
TRBJ2-1 | few | . | TRBV28 | TGTGCCAGCAGCCCCCCTTCAGGCTACAATGAGCAGTTCTTC | CASSPPSGYNEQFF
TRBJ2-1 | few | . | TRBV4-2 | TGTGCCAGCAGCCAAGTTGCGGCCCATGGTGAGCAGTTCTTC | CASSQVAAHGEQFF
TRBJ1-2 | once | . | TRBV27 | TGTGCCAGCAGTCTACGGAGCGATGAGGAATATGGCTACACCTTC | CASSLRSDEEYGYTF
TRBJ2-5 | . | TRBD1 | TRBV19 | TGTGCCAGTAGTACGGGACAGGGGTTGCAAGAGACCCAGTACTTC | CASSTGQGLQETQYF
TRBJ2-7 | once | . | TRBV7-2 | TGTGCCAGCAGCTTAGTAGTACTAGCCTCCTACGAGCAGTACTTC | CASSLVVLASYEQYF
TRBJ1-5 | . | . | TRBV18 | TGTGCCAGCTCACCACCGGGGCAGCCGGGGCCCCAGCATTTT | CASSPPGQPGPQHF
TRBJ1-1 | few | . | TRBV19 | TGTGCCAGCCGCCGCGGGGGCGAAGGCACTGAAGCTTTCTTT | CASRRGGEGTEAFF
TRBJ2-7 | . | . | TRBV2 | TGTGCCAGCAGTGAAGGGGCAGTTTACGAGCAGTACTTC | CASSEGAVYEQYF
TRBJ2-5 | few | . | TRBV10-3 | TGTGCCATCAGCCCCGGAGGGGCCGGGACCGGTGAAGAGACCCAGTACTTC | CAISPGGAGTGEETQYF
TRBJ2-7 | . | . | TRBV19 | TGTGCCAGTAGCAGGGGAGGCAGTTACTCCTACGAGCAGTACTTC | CASSRGGSYSYEQYF
TRBJ1-1 | . | . | TRBV11-2 | TGTGCCAGCAGCCCCGGGGGCGTTTTCACTGAAGCTTTCTTT | CASSPGGVFTEAFF
TRBJ2-7 | . | . | TRBV11-3 | TGTGCCAGCAGCTCCTCGGGGTTGGACGAGCAGTACTTC | CASSSSGLDEQYF
TRBJ2-7 | . | . | TRBV28 | TGTGCCAGCGGGGTAGGGGGGCGGGCCGAGCAGTACTTC | CASGVGGRAEQYF
TRBJ2-7 | few | . | TRBV7-8 | TGTGCCAGCAGCTACCCTGTCTCGGAGCAGTACTTC | CASSYPVSEQYF
TRBJ2-1 | . | . | TRBV28 | TGTGCCAGCAGTTTAGTGGGCTACAATGAGCAGTTCTTC | CASSLVGYNEQFF
TRBJ2-1 | . | TRBD2 | TRBV11-2 | TGTGCCAGCACCCCCGGGGGGGGGTACCATGAGCAGTTCTTC | CASTPGGGYHEQFF
TRBJ2-3 | . | . | TRBV7-2 | TGTGCCAGCAGCTTAGGGGGTGGCCGGCCAGATACGCAGTATTTT | CASSLGGGRPDTQYF
TRBJ2-2 | . | TRBD1 | TRBV9 | TGTGCCAGCAGCGGGACCGGGACAGGGACCACCGGGGAGCTGTTTTTT | CASSGTGTGTTGELFF
TRBJ2-3 | . | TRBD1 | TRBV7-9 | TGTGCCAGCAGCGGCCAGGACAGGGGGCCGTCAGATACGCAGTATTTT | CASSGQDRGPSDTQYF
TRBJ1-1 | few | . | TRBV29-1 | TGCAGCGTTGCGTCGGGCCACACTGAAGCTTTCTTT | CSVASGHTEAFF
TRBJ2-3 | . | TRBD1 | TRBV6-5 | TGTGCCAGCAGTTACGGACAGGGGGACAGGCCGCAGTATTTT | CASSYGQGDRPQYF
TRBJ2-7 | . | . | TRBV5-1 | TGCGCCAGCAGCTTTGTCAGCTCCTACGAGCAGTACTTC | CASSFVSSYEQYF
TRBJ2-1 | . | . | TRBV15 | TGTGCCACCAGCAGCGGGTACAATGAGCAGTTCTTC | CATSSGYNEQFF
TRBJ1-5 | . | . | TRBV30 | TGTGCCTGTAAAGGACCTGGAAGTCAGCCCCAGCATTTT | CACKGPGSQPQHF
TRBJ1-2 | . | . | TRBV6-5 | TGTGCCAGCAGCCGTGGTGGGGTATATGGCTACACCTTC | CASSRGGVYGYTF
TRBJ1-2 | many | . | TRBV19 | TGTGCCAGTAGTAGAGGGAGGAGCTATGGCTACACCTTC | CASSRGRSYGYTF